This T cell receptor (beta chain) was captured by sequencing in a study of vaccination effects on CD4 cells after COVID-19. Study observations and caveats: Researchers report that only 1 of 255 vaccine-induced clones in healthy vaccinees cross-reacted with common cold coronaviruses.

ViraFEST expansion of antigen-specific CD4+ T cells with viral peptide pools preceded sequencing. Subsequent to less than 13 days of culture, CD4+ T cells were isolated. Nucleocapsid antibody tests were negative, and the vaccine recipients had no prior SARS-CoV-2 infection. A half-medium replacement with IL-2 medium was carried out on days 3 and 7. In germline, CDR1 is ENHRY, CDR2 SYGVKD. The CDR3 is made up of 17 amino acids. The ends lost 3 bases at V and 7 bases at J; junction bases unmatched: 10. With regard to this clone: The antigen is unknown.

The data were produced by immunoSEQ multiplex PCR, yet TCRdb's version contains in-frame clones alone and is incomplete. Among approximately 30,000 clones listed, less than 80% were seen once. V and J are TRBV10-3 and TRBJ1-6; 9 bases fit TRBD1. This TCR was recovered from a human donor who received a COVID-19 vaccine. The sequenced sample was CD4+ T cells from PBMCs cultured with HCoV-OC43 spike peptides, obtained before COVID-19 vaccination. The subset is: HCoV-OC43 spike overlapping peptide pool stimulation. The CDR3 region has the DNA TGTGCCATCAGTGAATACGCAACAGGGGGCACCAATTCACCCCTCCACTTT. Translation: CAISEYATGGTNSPLHF.